This T cell receptor (beta chain) was captured in a study of shared clonotypes between healthy human individuals. It was across several immunoSEQ plates that each subset's genomic DNA was evenly split. Generated by immunoSEQ multiplex PCR, the TCRdb table keeps only in-frame clones and is missing some. The sample has about 2.5 million clones, around 93% seen once. Both subsets, CD45RA+ naive and CD45RA-negative memory, were split from the CD4+ cells. J was trimmed by 4 bases and V by 2 bases; bases with no gene match: 8. The CDR3 runs to 15 residues. Germline loops: CDR1 MNHNY, CDR2 SVGAGI (reference sequence). Overall study findings and caveats: Generation probabilities of non-shared clonotypes were lower (relative to those shared by all four donors). The sampled material consisted only of blood, and tissue repertoires are likely to differ.

This clone was detected only once. The antigen remains unidentified. The sample consisted of naive CD4+ T cells from PBMCs. The subset here: CD45RA+ positively selected. This clonotype was sampled from a man between 18 and 35 years old in good health. Some clones in this sample may be carry-over from other donors' samples. This chain links TRBV6-6 with TRBJ2-7; 7 bases agree with TRBD2. DNA for the CDR3: TGTGCCAGCAGTTACGTAGGACTAGTGGAATACGAGCAGTACTTC. Translated: CASSYVGLVEYEQYF.